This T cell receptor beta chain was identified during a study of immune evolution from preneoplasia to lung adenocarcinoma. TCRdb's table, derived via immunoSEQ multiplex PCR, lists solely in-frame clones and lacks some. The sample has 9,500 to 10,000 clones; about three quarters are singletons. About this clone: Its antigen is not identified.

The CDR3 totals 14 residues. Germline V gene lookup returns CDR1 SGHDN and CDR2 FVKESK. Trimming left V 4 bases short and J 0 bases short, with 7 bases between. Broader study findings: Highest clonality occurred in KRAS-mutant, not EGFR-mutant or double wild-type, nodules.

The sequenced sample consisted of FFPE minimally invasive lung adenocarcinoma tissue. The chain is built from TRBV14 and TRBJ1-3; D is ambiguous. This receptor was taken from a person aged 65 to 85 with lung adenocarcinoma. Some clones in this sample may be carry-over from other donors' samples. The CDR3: CASSPRDSGNTIYF. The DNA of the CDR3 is TGTGCCAGCAGCCCACGGGACTCTGGAAACACCATATATTTT.